This T cell receptor (beta chain) was profiled in a study of CD8 T cells in Susac syndrome (dated by TCRdb to about 2019). Describing the broader study: Of the Susac syndrome patients who were sequenced, under 10 were in clinical remission while six had clinically active disease. At blood withdrawal, Susac syndrome patients were either therapy-naive, taking corticosteroids (in some cases with IVIg as well), or taking IVIg alone. The study used repertoire sequencing to test whether antigen drove CD8+ T cell activation and differentiation in Susac syndrome.

General findings and caveats noted by the study authors: The TCR sequencing and HLA analysis was acknowledged to have included a relatively small number of individuals. The CD4+ T cell repertoire of patients with Susac syndrome showed no detectable clonal expansion.

CDR1 MGHRA and CDR2 YSYEKL were looked up in the germline V gene. V gives up 0 bases and J gives up 14 bases, and the segment between their germline ends measures 14 bases. The CDR3 measures 13 amino acids from cysteine to phenylalanine. The CDR3 DNA has 39 bases and is translated from base 1. RNA was extracted using the RNeasy kit, and about 0.5 to 1 ug of the RNA was reverse transcribed with random hexamers. The immunoSEQ multiplex PCR assay, covering 54 Vbeta and 13 Jbeta segments, was used to amplify TCR beta CDR3 regions. PCR amplification bias was corrected by using a synthetic template baseline for primer optimization and computational correction. As for the original processing: Only productive sequences were kept, with reads annotated to V, D and J genes according to IMGT and analyzed in immunoSEQ Analyzer. Clonality was computed as one minus Shannon entropy normalized by log2 of the number of productive unique sequences. For each patient and control, public and private clones were evaluated among the 100 most prevalent clones. Susac-specific clones were defined as absent from healthy and MS cohorts, around 980 published viral clones and other ImmuneACCESS disease sequences. TCRdb trimmed public reads at Q25 via fastp, called clones via MiXCR and kept in-frame beta chains. Rows with a matching CDR3 protein are joined into one entry that keeps the most common DNA and genes. Clone size and V and J calls follow TCRdb, not the original study. This sample gives about 240,000 distinct CDR3 sequences in total; 90% to 97% of them show up just once. 0.08% to 0.11% of the sample goes to the ten largest clones.

High-throughput TCR beta sequencing profiled peripheral blood CD8+ and CD4+ T cells from healthy donors, Susac syndrome patients and multiple sclerosis patients. Susac syndrome patients met recently defined diagnostic criteria for definite or probable disease. Bulk CD8+ and CD4+ T cells were purified by magnetic negative isolation, while CD8+ TEMRA cells were enriched using FACS. Blood was drawn into EDTA tubes, processed within 24 hours, and PBMCs were isolated by density gradient centrifugation. PBMCs intended for TCR sequencing were frozen in liquid nitrogen and were later thawed in a 37 degrees C water bath. The sorted or isolated CD4+, CD8+ and CD8+ TEMRA cells had a purity of 90% or higher. As for this clonotype: This clone's antigen is unknown. It has no much larger one-base neighbor in the sample; base qualities were not kept.

The clonotype was recovered from a human donor with Susac syndrome. Material for sequencing was CD4+ T cells from PBMCs. The sequence joins TRBV4-1 to TRBJ1-5; a tentative D match to TRBD1 spans 6 bases. The nucleotides are TGCGCCAGCAGCCAAGAGGATAAGGGACAAAAGCATTTT. Its coded protein is CASSQEDKGQKHF.